This entry lists 21 T cell receptor beta chains sequenced from one sample in a study of human T cells and chemical hapten exposure. TCRdb used MiXCR to reprocess the RACE reads, holding one entry per CDR3 protein. Of some 350,000 distinct CDR3 sequences listed, more than 5% are singletons. Sample time point: patch test 2, 6 weeks after DPC sensitization. Treatment here: therapeutic diphenylcyclopropenone sensitization with weekly scalp DPC. Sequenced here: whole blood, sampled in connection with sensitization to the hapten diphenylcyclopropenone (DPC). These receptors were collected from a young woman with alopecia areata. Some clones in this sample may be carry-over from other donors' samples.

J is TRBJ1-3 and V is TRBV12-3 or TRBV12-4, with D possibly TRBD1 on 5 matching bases. Trimming left V 4 bases short and J 3 bases short, with 13 bases between. The CDR3 is 15 residues long. The CDR3 coding sequence is TGTGCCAGCAGTTGGGGGGGGATGGATGGAAACACCATATATTTT. Protein product: CASSWGGMDGNTIYF.

The gene calls are TRBV7-9 and TRBJ2-3; the D gene could be TRBD1 or TRBD2 (5 bases each). The CDR3 contains 15 residues. In germline, CDR1 is SEHNR, CDR2 FQNEAQ (reference sequence). V lost 5 bases and J lost 1, with 13 bases in between. The CDR3, as DNA: TGTGCCAGCAGCCAAACCGGGACGCGCACAGATACGCAGTATTTT. It yields the protein CASSQTGTRTDTQYF.

There are many counts of this clonotype. The chain links TRBV7-8 to TRBJ1-5; D gene unclear. The CDR3 length is 14 residues. V was clipped by 6 bases and J by 0 bases, with 9 bases between them. The V gene's germline CDR1 is SGHVS and CDR2 FQNEAQ. CDR3 nucleotides: TGTGCCAGCAGTGGACGTTATAGCAATCAGCCCCAGCATTTT. This translates into CASSGRYSNQPQHF.

This clonotype was counted a few times. V gene TRBV4-2 combines with J gene TRBJ2-1; TRBD2 is a possible D gene (6 bases). The V gene's germline CDR1 is LGHNA and CDR2 YNFKEQ. The CDR3 covers 15 residues. V shed 0 bases and J shed 8 bases, with 14 bases lying between them. The CDR3 sequence: CASSQEGGLKDEQFF. Here the CDR3 DNA reads TGTGCCAGCAGCCAAGAGGGGGGACTTAAGGATGAGCAGTTCTTC.

This rearrangement joins TRBV20-1 to TRBJ2-5; 9 bases align to TRBD2. Looked up from germline, CDR1 is DFQATT and CDR2 is SNEGSKA (reference sequence). J lost 3 bases, V lost 3 bases, and 8 bases had no gene match. The CDR3 is 15 amino acids. In DNA, the CDR3 is TGCAGTGCTAGGGGTAGCGGGGGTATGGAAGAGACCCAGTACTTC. It codes for CSARGSGGMEETQYF.

This clonotype was recorded many times. The chain recombines TRBV10-2 with TRBJ1-5; maybe TRBD1 (6 bases). V dropped 0 bases and J dropped 3 bases, with 12 bases sitting between them. CDR1 and CDR2 from the germline V gene are WSHSY and SAAADI. The length of the CDR3 is 16 residues. CDR3 nucleotide sequence: TGCGCCAGCAGTGAGTCTTCAGGGGCCCACAATCAGCCCCAGCATTTT. This encodes CASSESSGAHNQPQHF.

This clonotype has a handful of counts. The chain is built from TRBV27 and TRBJ1-5, with TRBD1 matching over 9 bases. Germline lookup yields CDR1 MNHEY and CDR2 SMNVEV (reference sequence). The CDR3 is 17 residues long. Germline trimming cut 5 bases from V and 2 bases from J; bases unmatched to any gene: 10. The CDR3 nucleotides read TGTGCCAGCAGTCCCATGACAGGGGGTGAGGGCAATCAGCCCCAGCATTTT. It yields the protein CASSPMTGGEGNQPQHF.

This clonotype was found a few times. The chain joins TRBV12-3 or TRBV12-4 to TRBJ2-3; 7 positions agree with TRBD2. The trim removed 6 bases at V and 3 bases at J, leaving 6 bases unmatched. This CDR3 is 14 amino acids long. CDR3 sequence (DNA): TGTGCCAGCAGACGGGGGGTCGGGACAGATACGCAGTATTTT. The encoded protein is CASRRGVGTDTQYF.

In this sample, this clonotype turned up many times. The chain uses TRBV5-1 and TRBJ1-4; a possible D gene is TRBD1 (5 bases). The CDR3 contains 14 residues. Per germline, CDR1 SGHRS and CDR2 YFSETQ. Trimming shortened V by 1 base and J by 6 bases, and 10 bases separated the two germline ends. CDR3 protein: CASSLRGIDEKLFF. The CDR3 DNA follows: TGCGCCAGCAGCTTGCGGGGGATTGATGAAAAACTGTTTTTT. Together with reference TRBV5-1 and TRBJ1-4, the CDR3 gives the full variable domain: KAGVTQTPRYLIKTRGQQVTLSCSPISGHRSVSWYQQTPGQGLQFLFEYFSETQRNKGNFPGRFSGRQFSNSRSEMNVSTLELGDSALYLCASSLRGIDEKLFFGSGTQLSVL.

This clonotype came up many times. The chain carries TRBV20-1 and TRBJ2-3; possibly TRBD1 for D (5 bases). Trimming removed 0 bases at V and 5 bases at J, with 9 bases between. This CDR3 contains 13 residues. Germline CDR1 reads DFQATT; CDR2 reads SNEGSKA (reference sequence). CDR3 region: CSARDHDRDTQYF. The CDR3 nucleotides are TGCAGTGCTAGAGATCACGACAGAGATACGCAGTATTTT.

Regarding this clonotype: This sequence may be a read error, since a much larger clone differs from it by one base. It is unclear where the CDR3 begins or ends on the DNA, so no DNA is shown, and the CDR3 is as TCRdb lists it. The chain couples TRBV4-1 to TRBJ1-1; the DNA was not compared with TRBD1, the D call given in the table. The CDR3 region is 15 residues in length, termini included. CDR1 is MGHRA and CDR2 is YSYEKL in the germline V gene. The CDR3 sequence is CASSFGAGGPTEDFF.

This chain joins TRBV4-3 and TRBJ2-3, with D perhaps TRBD1 or TRBD2 (5 bases each). Germline V lookup: CDR1 LGHNA, CDR2 YSLEER. The CDR3 runs 16 residues. The V gene lost 0 bases and the J gene lost 0 bases, with 10 bases spanning the gap. This CDR3 reads CASSQDGGRSTDTQYF. The CDR3 DNA sequence: TGCGCCAGCAGCCAAGATGGGGGTAGGAGCACAGATACGCAGTATTTT.

This clonotype was counted many times. This rearrangement joins TRBV6-5 to TRBJ2-1; maybe TRBD2 (5 bases). This CDR3 has 16 residues. The germline CDR1 and CDR2 sequences are MNHEY and SVGAGI. V was pared by 5 bases and J by 4 bases, with 18 bases between. The CDR3 protein is CASSPRPAGGYNEQFF. The CDR3 DNA reads as TGTGCCAGCAGTCCCAGACCGGCCGGAGGTTACAATGAGCAGTTCTTC.

The V call is TRBV7-9, the J call TRBJ2-2, with D possibly TRBD2 on 5 matching bases. Deletions cut 6 bases from V and 0 bases from J, with 11 bases between. Per germline, CDR1 SEHNR and CDR2 FQNEAQ (reference sequence). The CDR3 runs 15 residues. CDR3 DNA: TGTGCCAGCAGGATTAGCGAGGCGAACACCGGGGAGCTGTTTTTT. Translation gives CASRISEANTGELFF.

The sample holds many counts of this clonotype. This sequence joins TRBV10-3 and TRBJ2-7; perhaps TRBD2 as D (7 bases). The CDR3 extends over 14 amino acids. Per the germline V gene, CDR1 is ENHRY and CDR2 is SYGVKD. Trimming stripped 10 bases from V and 5 bases from J, with 21 bases between. The CDR3 region has the DNA TGTGCCACCTACTCCCCGGGGGGCGTCGACGAGCAGTACTTC. Amino acid sequence: CATYSPGGVDEQYF.

This clonotype has only a few counts. The genes are TRBV7-9 and TRBJ1-5; D gene ambiguous. V lost 9 bases, J lost 2 bases, and 11 bases lay in between. The germline CDR1 and CDR2 sequences are SEHNR and FQNEAQ (reference sequence). This CDR3 is 13 amino acids long. The CDR3, as DNA: TGTGCCAGTGCATGGGGAGGCAATCAGCCCCAGCATTTT. It is translated as CASAWGGNQPQHF.

This clonotype has ten or more counts. The CDR3 here is CASSLLTDGEQFF. CDR3 DNA sequence: TGTGCCAGCAGTTTATTAACCGATGGTGAGCAGTTCTTC. The V and J genes are TRBV27 and TRBJ2-1; no reliable D call. Germline CDR1 MNHEY, CDR2 SMNVEV (reference sequence). This CDR3 has 13 amino acids. Trimming took 1 base from V and 9 from J, leaving 10 bases between them.

This clonotype has a handful of counts. The V and J genes are TRBV10-3 and TRBJ2-3; no clear D gene. The CDR3 is 14 amino acids. The germline V gene encodes CDR1 ENHRY and CDR2 SYGVKD. The germline V and J ends were trimmed by 8 bases and 0 bases, with 12 bases remaining between them. The CDR3 is CAIEDGSSTDTQYF. CDR3 bases: TGTGCCATCGAGGACGGCTCTAGCACAGATACGCAGTATTTT.

This clonotype was recorded at least ten times. The CDR3, as DNA: TGTGCCAGCAGCTTAGAACTAAAGGCGGATGAAAAACTGTTTTTT. Protein product: CASSLELKADEKLFF. The gene calls are TRBV7-9 and TRBJ1-4; no clear D. Between the trimmed V and J ends, which lost 1 base and 6 bases, there was a span of 12 bases. Per the germline V gene, CDR1 is SEHNR and CDR2 is FQNEAQ (reference sequence). The CDR3 has 15 residues.

This clonotype has just a few counts. This chain joins TRBV2 and TRBJ1-1; D is perhaps TRBD1 (5 bases). Deletions cut 1 base from V and 4 bases from J, with 10 bases between. Germline V gives CDR1 SNHLY, CDR2 FYNNEI. The CDR3 covers 14 residues. The CDR3 loop reads CASSEDGGSTEAFF. The CDR3 nucleotides read TGTGCCAGCAGTGAAGACGGGGGGAGCACTGAAGCTTTCTTT.

This clonotype has at least ten counts. The rearrangement joins TRBV6-1 to TRBJ1-5, with 9 bases identical to TRBD1. V lost 2 bases, J lost 6 bases, and 8 bases stayed unmatched. Germline V gene lookup returns CDR1 MNHNS and CDR2 SASEGT. The CDR3 has 16 residues. The CDR3 loop is CASSEWDREPAQPQHF. In DNA form, the CDR3 reads TGTGCCAGCAGTGAATGGGACAGGGAGCCGGCTCAGCCCCAGCATTTT.